This T cell receptor (beta chain) emerged from a study of T cell clones after liver transplantation. The wider study: Samples came from ITN030ST, which attempted immunosuppression withdrawal within 2 years of liver transplantation. Pre-transplant mixed lymphocyte reactions yielded third-party-reactive TCRbeta sequences as comparators for graft-donor-reactive sequences. Standard immunosuppression, with no induction, continued until 12-24 months after transplant. Samples came pre-transplant, pre-randomization before withdrawal, and post-randomization after withdrawal ended.

Germline lookup yields CDR1 MNHNS and CDR2 SASEGT. The V and J ends lost 5 bases and 4 bases, in that order; junction bases with no gene match: 3. This CDR3 region has 15 residues. Libraries were prepared by immunoSEQ multiplex PCR; TCRdb keeps only in-frame clonotypes and omits some of them. Of about 75,000 clones listed, 80% to 90% were seen once; the top ten hold 2% to 2.5%. The chain employs TRBV6-1 and TRBJ2-2; 11 nucleotides agree with TRBD2. Sequenced here: CD4+ T cells from blood, sampled 48 months after liver transplant. This TCR was sampled from a human patient who received a liver transplant. The T cells may partly be graft donor cells. CDR3 coding DNA: TGTGCCAGCAGTATTAGCGGGGGGGGCACCGGGGAGCTGTTTTTT. Translating gives CASSISGGGTGELFF.